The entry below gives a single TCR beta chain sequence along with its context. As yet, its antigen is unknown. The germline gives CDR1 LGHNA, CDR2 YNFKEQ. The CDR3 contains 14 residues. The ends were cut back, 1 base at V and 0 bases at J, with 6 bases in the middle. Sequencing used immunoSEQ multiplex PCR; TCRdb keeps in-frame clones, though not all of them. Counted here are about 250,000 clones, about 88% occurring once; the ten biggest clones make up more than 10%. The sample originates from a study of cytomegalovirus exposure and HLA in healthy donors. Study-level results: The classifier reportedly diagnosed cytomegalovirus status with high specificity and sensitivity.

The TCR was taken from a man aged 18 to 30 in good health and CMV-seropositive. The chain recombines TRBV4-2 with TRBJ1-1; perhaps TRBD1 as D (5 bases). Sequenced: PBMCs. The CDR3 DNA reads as TGTGCCAGCAGCCAAGCCAGGGTGAACACTGAAGCTTTCTTT. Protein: CASSQARVNTEAFF.